This TCR beta chain originates from a study of control samples from healthy donors and cancer patients. TCRdb keeps only in-frame clones here, not all; method: immunoSEQ multiplex PCR. This table holds 130,000 to 150,000 clones, over 85% found once. V was clipped by 4 bases and J by 0 bases, with 28 bases between them. Germline CDR1 is SGHTS and CDR2 is YDEGEE. The CDR3 length is 20 residues. This rearrangement joins TRBV5-8 to TRBJ1-1; D uncertain. The clonotype was recovered from a young man in good health. The specimen sequenced was blood. CDR3 nucleotide sequence: TGTGCCAGCAGCGCGGTGTACGGTGGTGGCACAGACTATATGAACACTGAAGCTTTCTTT. Its protein product is CASSAVYGGGTDYMNTEAFF.